Below are 10 T cell receptor beta chains sequenced from a single sample in a study of T cells after somatic rescue of genetic block. Method: immunoSEQ multiplex PCR; TCRdb's copy keeps in-frame clones and lacks some. The table lists approximately 9,800 clones, about 67% of them singletons. The material sequenced was peripheral blood mononuclear cells (PBMCs). These receptors were collected from a boy between 10 and 17 years old.

V gene TRBV7-9 combines with J gene TRBJ1-6; 8 bases map to TRBD1. The trim removed 2 bases at V and 7 bases at J, leaving 4 bases unmatched. Germline V gives CDR1 SEHNR, CDR2 FQNEAQ (reference sequence). This CDR3 contains 15 residues. CDR3 coding DNA: TGTGCCAGCAGCTTAAGAAGACAGGGGAATTCACCCCTCCACTTT. Encoded protein: CASSLRRQGNSPLHF.

The CDR3 loop is CASNGRDTDTQYF. The CDR3 DNA reads TGTGCCAGCAACGGCAGGGATACAGATACGCAGTATTTT. The chain couples TRBV6-6 to TRBJ2-3, with a tentative D call TRBD1 (5 bases). Germline-derived CDR1 and CDR2 are MNHNY and SVGAGI (reference sequence). The CDR3 loop spans 13 amino acids. V lost 7 bases and J 3 bases, leaving 11 bases between the germline ends.

The chain uses TRBV5-1 and TRBJ1-5; D is unclear. The CDR3 totals 15 residues. Trimming removed 4 bases at V and 0 bases at J, with 11 bases between. The germline CDR1 and CDR2 sequences are SGHRS and YFSETQ. This CDR3 reads CASSLDSYSNQPQHF. In DNA form, the CDR3 reads TGCGCCAGCAGCCTGGACTCCTATAGCAATCAGCCCCAGCATTTT.

The chain joins TRBV30 to TRBJ2-2; a weak D match, TRBD1 (6 bases). Germline V CDR1 and CDR2: GTSNPN, SVGIG (reference sequence). Between the trimmed V and J ends, which lost 6 bases and 2 bases, there was a span of 10 bases. CDR3 length: 13 residues. The CDR3 nucleotides read TGTGCCTGCAAGACAGGTAACACCGGGGAGCTGTTTTTT. This sequence encodes CACKTGNTGELFF. The whole variable domain, remainder taken from reference TRBV30 and TRBJ2-2, is SQTIHQWPATLVQPVGSPLSLECTVEGTSNPNLYWYRQAAGRGLQLLFYSVGIGQISSEVPQNLSASRPQDRQFILSSKKLLLSDSGFYLCACKTGNTGELFFGEGSRLTVL.

The chain carries TRBV6-1 and TRBJ2-7; unclear D gene. V gave up 3 bases and J gave up 3 bases, with 15 bases separating them. The CDR3 is 15 amino acids. The germline CDR1 and CDR2 sequences are MNHNS and SASEGT. CDR3 sequence reads: CASSDQWRLSYEQYF. The CDR3 nucleotides are TGTGCCAGCAGTGATCAATGGCGACTGAGCTACGAGCAGTACTTC.

The chain has TRBV5-1 and TRBJ2-3; no firm D call. This CDR3 comprises 9 residues. The V end lost 6 bases, the J end lost 6 bases, and 2 bases lay between the germline ends. Germline values: CDR1 SGHRS, CDR2 YFSETQ. DNA of the CDR3: TGCGCCAGCAACGATACGCAGTATTTT. The encoded protein is CASNDTQYF.

The rearrangement uses TRBV9 and TRBJ2-5; possibly TRBD1 for D (5 bases). The CDR3 totals 14 residues. V dropped 0 bases and J dropped 1 base, with 7 bases sitting between them. Looked up from germline, CDR1 is SGDLS and CDR2 is YYNGEE. The chain's CDR3 is CASSVGGLQETQYF. The DNA for the CDR3 is TGTGCCAGCAGCGTAGGGGGCCTCCAAGAGACCCAGTACTTC.

J is TRBJ1-2 and V is TRBV18; D ambiguous. Germline loops: CDR1 KGHSH, CDR2 LQKENI. The CDR3 sequence is 13 residues long. V was cut by 6 bases and J by 8 bases, with 16 bases left in between. The CDR3 region is CASSPSQAEGYTF. CDR3 in DNA: TGTGCCAGCTCTCCCTCCCAGGCGGAAGGCTACACCTTC.

This clone was counted between two and nine times. V is TRBV5-1 and J is TRBJ2-3; D gene ambiguous. CDR3 length equals 13 residues. Germline CDR1 and CDR2: SGHRS and YFSETQ. The germline V and J ends were trimmed by 4 bases and 2 bases, with 8 bases remaining between them. In nucleotides, the CDR3 is TGCGCCAGCAGCGCGGAAGTCACAGATACGCAGTATTTT. Protein: CASSAEVTDTQYF.

This clone appeared a few times. The chain uses TRBV28 and TRBJ2-7; D ambiguous. Deletions cut 5 bases from V and 2 bases from J, with 16 bases between. The CDR3 has 15 residues. CDR1 is MDHEN and CDR2 is SYDVKM in the germline V gene. CDR3 nucleotide sequence: TGTGCCAGCAGTCCCTCGGGCCGGGCTACCTACGAGCAGTACTTC. This gives the protein CASSPSGRATYEQYF.